These 6 T cell receptor beta chains came from one sample sequenced in a study of cytomegalovirus exposure and HLA in healthy donors. PCR involved 60 Vbeta and 13 Jbeta primers. Produced via immunoSEQ multiplex PCR; TCRdb's table is partial and in-frame only. The sample shows about 150,000 clones, around 80% of them seen only once. Sequencing used PBMCs. These TCRs come from a man aged 40-55 years in good health and CMV-seronegative.

The chain recombines TRBV6-5 with TRBJ1-5, with D perhaps TRBD1 (6 bases). Germline CDR1 MNHEY, CDR2 SVGAGI. V lost 5 bases and J lost 6, with 17 bases in between. This CDR3 has 15 amino acids. CDR3 sequence reads: CASSPSGGGSQPQHF. The DNA of the CDR3 is TGTGCCAGCAGTCCCTCCGGGGGGGGCAGTCAGCCCCAGCATTTT.

The rearrangement links TRBV14 to TRBJ2-3; no clear D gene. Germline CDR1 SGHDN, CDR2 FVKESK. The V gene lost 0 bases and the J gene lost 1 base, with 14 bases spanning the gap. The CDR3 has 17 amino acids. Here the CDR3 reads CASSQDLRWARTDTQYF. The CDR3 DNA is TGTGCCAGCAGCCAAGATTTAAGGTGGGCCCGCACAGATACGCAGTATTTT.

V usage is TRBV13 and J usage is TRBJ2-3, with 8 bases lining up with TRBD1. V shed 6 bases, J shed 3 bases, and the junction held 11 bases outside the gene matches. This CDR3 is 16 amino acids long. CDR1 and CDR2 from the germline V gene are PRHDT and FYEKMQ (reference sequence). The CDR3: CASSSSDRVATDTQYF. CDR3 sequence (DNA): TGTGCCAGCAGTTCATCGGACAGGGTAGCGACAGATACGCAGTATTTT.

The rearrangement links TRBV11-2 to TRBJ2-5; TRBD2 aligns across 9 bases. The J segment lost 0 bases and the V segment lost 0 bases, leaving 8 bases of the junction unmatched. CDR1 SGHAT and CDR2 FQNNGV come from the germline V gene. The CDR3 is 18 amino acids. CDR3 loop: CASSLDGASGTYQETQYF. Here the CDR3 DNA reads TGTGCCAGCAGCTTAGATGGGGCTAGCGGGACGTACCAAGAGACCCAGTACTTC.

This clone was detected only a few times. The genes are TRBV19 and TRBJ2-5; 11 nucleotides agree with TRBD2. This CDR3 spans 17 amino acids. Germline V lookup: CDR1 LNHDA, CDR2 SQIVND (reference sequence). Trimming took 4 bases from V and 5 from J; bases not matched to a gene: 12. The CDR3 loop is CASSRRGLAGGMETQYF. The CDR3 DNA follows: TGTGCCAGTAGTAGGAGGGGGCTAGCGGGAGGTATGGAGACCCAGTACTTC.

In its sample, this clone was seen once. The J gene is TRBJ1-4, the V gene TRBV9; no firm D call. The germline V and J ends were trimmed by 4 bases and 3 bases, with 13 bases remaining between them. The CDR3 is 15 amino acids. Germline V CDR1 and CDR2: SGDLS, YYNGEE. CDR3 DNA sequence: TGTGCCAGCAGCCCCTGGGGAGGCCCTAATGAAAAACTGTTTTTT. It is translated as CASSPWGGPNEKLFF.